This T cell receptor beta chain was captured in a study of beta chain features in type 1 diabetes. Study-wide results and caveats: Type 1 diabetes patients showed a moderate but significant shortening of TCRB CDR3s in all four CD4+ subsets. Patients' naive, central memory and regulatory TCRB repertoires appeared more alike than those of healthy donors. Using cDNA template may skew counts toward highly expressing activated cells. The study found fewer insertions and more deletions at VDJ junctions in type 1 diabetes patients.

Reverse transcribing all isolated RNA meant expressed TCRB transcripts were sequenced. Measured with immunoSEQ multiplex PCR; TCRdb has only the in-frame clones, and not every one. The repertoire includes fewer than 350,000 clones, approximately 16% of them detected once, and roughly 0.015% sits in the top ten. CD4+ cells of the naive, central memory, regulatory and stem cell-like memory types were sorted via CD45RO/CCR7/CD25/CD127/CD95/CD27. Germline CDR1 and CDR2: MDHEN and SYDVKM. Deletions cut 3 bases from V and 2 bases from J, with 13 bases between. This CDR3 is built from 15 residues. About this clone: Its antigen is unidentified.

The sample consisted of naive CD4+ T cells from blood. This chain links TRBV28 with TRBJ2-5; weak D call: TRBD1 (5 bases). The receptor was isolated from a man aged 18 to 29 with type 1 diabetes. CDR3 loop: CASSFWATAQETQYF. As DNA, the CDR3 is TGTGCCAGCAGTTTTTGGGCGACAGCTCAAGAGACCCAGTACTTC.